These T cell receptor beta chains were read from a single sample in a study of blood T cell repertoires in COVID-19. Libraries were prepared by immunoSEQ multiplex PCR; TCRdb keeps only in-frame clonotypes and omits some of them. The table has approximately 250,000 clones, more than 85% seen once. The material sequenced was PBMCs or T cells enriched from blood (not recorded which). The source is a man aged 35-49 years who had been exposed to COVID-19. Both conserved end residues are part of each CDR3. Fields, in order: CDR3 protein, CDR3 DNA, D gene, J gene, clone size, CDR3 length, V gene. D genes are given only for firm matches. Clone sizes are given selectively: once, few, many, or a class where the clone is expanded.

CDR3: CASSVGGGAQPQHF
DNA: TGTGCCAGCAGCGTAGGAGGGGGTGCTCAGCCCCAGCATTTT
D: NA
J: TRBJ1-5
size: NA
length: 14
V: TRBV9

CDR3: CSAQGAGELFF
DNA: TGCAGTGCCCAGGGGGCTGGGGAGCTGTTTTTT
D: TRBD1
J: TRBJ2-2
size: NA
length: 11
V: TRBV20-1

CDR3: CASSQTSVNTGELFF
DNA: TGTGCCAGCAGCCAAACTAGCGTAAACACCGGGGAGCTGTTTTTT
D: TRBD2
J: TRBJ2-2
size: NA
length: 15
V: TRBV4-2

CDR3: CASSARTGADYGYTF
DNA: TGCGCCAGCAGCGCGAGGACAGGGGCGGACTATGGCTACACCTTC
D: TRBD1
J: TRBJ1-2
size: NA
length: 15
V: TRBV5-1

CDR3: CASSSGTGIQPQHF
DNA: TGTGCCAGCAGCTCTGGGACAGGGATTCAGCCCCAGCATTTT
D: TRBD1
J: TRBJ1-5
size: NA
length: 14
V: TRBV13

CDR3: CASSRSSTGDYGYTF
DNA: TGTGCCAGTAGTCGATCCTCTACAGGAGACTATGGCTACACCTTC
D: NA
J: TRBJ1-2
size: NA
length: 15
V: TRBV19

CDR3: CASSTPGTGNTGELFF
DNA: TGTGCCAGCAGCACCCCCGGGACAGGGAACACCGGGGAGCTGTTTTTT
D: TRBD1
J: TRBJ2-2
size: NA
length: 16
V: TRBV7-9

CDR3: CASSYSRGRSTRGYTF
DNA: TGTGCCAGCAGTTATAGCAGGGGGCGCTCAACCAGGGGCTACACCTTC
D: TRBD1
J: TRBJ1-2
size: NA
length: 16
V: TRBV6-5

CDR3: CASRTSLDEKLFF
DNA: TGTGCCAGCAGGACTTCACTGGATGAAAAACTGTTTTTT
D: NA
J: TRBJ1-4
size: NA
length: 13
V: TRBV28

CDR3: CASSSPGQSSGNTIYF
DNA: TGTGCCAGCAGTTCCCCAGGGCAGAGCTCTGGAAACACCATATATTTT
D: NA
J: TRBJ1-3
size: NA
length: 16
V: TRBV28

CDR3: CASSLGAELNSPLHF
DNA: TGTGCCAGCAGCCTCGGAGCAGAGCTAAATTCACCCCTCCACTTT
D: NA
J: TRBJ1-6
size: NA
length: 15
V: TRBV5-4

CDR3: CASRHGTSGTNGELFF
DNA: TGTGCCAGCAGACACGGGACTAGCGGGACTAACGGGGAGCTGTTTTTT
D: TRBD2
J: TRBJ2-2
size: NA
length: 16
V: TRBV5-4

CDR3: CASSQGLADSYNEQFF
DNA: TGCGCCAGCAGCCAGGGATTAGCGGATTCCTACAATGAGCAGTTCTTC
D: NA
J: TRBJ2-1
size: NA
length: 16
V: TRBV4-3

CDR3: CASSLFSYSEAFF
DNA: TGTGCCAGCAGCTTATTCTCCTATTCTGAAGCTTTCTTT
D: NA
J: TRBJ1-1
size: NA
length: 13
V: TRBV11-2

CDR3: CASSPQQGLGTEAFF
DNA: TGTGCCAGCAGCCCCCAACAGGGTCTTGGCACTGAAGCTTTCTTT
D: NA
J: TRBJ1-1
size: NA
length: 15
V: TRBV7-3

CDR3: CASSIRQGPNEKLFF
DNA: TGTGCCAGTAGTATACGACAGGGGCCGAATGAAAAACTGTTTTTT
D: TRBD1
J: TRBJ1-4
size: NA
length: 15
V: TRBV19

CDR3: CSVEDRNTEAFF
DNA: TGCAGCGTCGAGGACAGGAACACTGAAGCTTTCTTT
D: NA
J: TRBJ1-1
size: NA
length: 12
V: TRBV29-1

CDR3: CASSTRDYSTYEQYF
DNA: TGTGCCAGCAGTACCCGGGACTATTCGACCTACGAGCAGTACTTC
D: TRBD2
J: TRBJ2-7
size: NA
length: 15
V: TRBV28

CDR3: CASSQGPSGRADSYNEQFF
DNA: TGTGCCAGCAGCCAAGGTCCTAGCGGGAGGGCCGACTCCTACAATGAGCAGTTCTTC
D: TRBD2
J: TRBJ2-1
size: NA
length: 19
V: TRBV14

CDR3: CASTGALGTGKNEQYF
DNA: TGTGCCAGTACGGGGGCTCTTGGGACAGGGAAGAACGAGCAGTACTTC
D: TRBD1
J: TRBJ2-7
size: NA
length: 16
V: TRBV19

CDR3: CASSLPGGEGSPLHF
DNA: TGTGCCAGCAGTTTGCCGGGGGGCGAGGGTTCACCCCTCCACTTT
D: NA
J: TRBJ1-6
size: NA
length: 15
V: TRBV28

CDR3: CASREQGVSNQPQHF
DNA: TGTGCCAGCAGGGAACAGGGGGTTAGCAATCAGCCCCAGCATTTT
D: TRBD1
J: TRBJ1-5
size: NA
length: 15
V: TRBV2

CDR3: CASSQGAGADNSPLHF
DNA: TGCGCCAGCAGCCAAGGGGCGGGAGCCGACAATTCACCCCTCCACTTT
D: NA
J: TRBJ1-6
size: once
length: 16
V: TRBV4-3

CDR3: CASSLSRVGGANVLTF
DNA: TGTGCCAGCAGTTTATCCAGGGTCGGTGGGGCCAACGTCCTGACTTTC
D: NA
J: TRBJ2-6
size: NA
length: 16
V: TRBV27

CDR3: CASSSNSNTEAFF
DNA: TGTGCCAGTAGTTCCAACAGTAACACTGAAGCTTTCTTT
D: NA
J: TRBJ1-1
size: NA
length: 13
V: TRBV19

CDR3: CASSFGRDIKEKLFF
DNA: TGCGCCAGCAGCTTTGGCCGGGACATAAAAGAAAAACTGTTTTTT
D: NA
J: TRBJ1-4
size: NA
length: 15
V: TRBV5-1

CDR3: CASSLSTGGGEKLFF
DNA: TGTGCCAGCAGTTTATCGACAGGGGGCGGTGAAAAACTGTTTTTT
D: TRBD1
J: TRBJ1-4
size: NA
length: 15
V: TRBV28

CDR3: CASSRQGWNQPQHF
DNA: TGTGCCAGCAGTCGACAGGGTTGGAATCAGCCCCAGCATTTT
D: TRBD1
J: TRBJ1-5
size: NA
length: 14
V: TRBV2

CDR3: CSASLRDSYEQYF
DNA: TGCAGTGCTAGTCTCAGGGACTCCTACGAGCAGTACTTC
D: NA
J: TRBJ2-7
size: NA
length: 13
V: TRBV20-1

CDR3: CASGFKLAGTDTQYF
DNA: TGTGCTAGTGGTTTTAAACTAGCGGGCACAGATACGCAGTATTTT
D: TRBD2
J: TRBJ2-3
size: once
length: 15
V: TRBV12-5

CDR3: CASSTGRGNEQFF
DNA: TGTGCCAGCAGCACGGGCAGGGGGAATGAGCAGTTCTTC
D: TRBD1
J: TRBJ2-1
size: NA
length: 13
V: TRBV7-9

CDR3: CASSPGLAESSYEQYF
DNA: TGTGCCAGCAGCCCGGGACTAGCGGAAAGCTCCTACGAGCAGTACTTC
D: TRBD2
J: TRBJ2-7
size: NA
length: 16
V: TRBV5-4

CDR3: CASALDRAYGYTF
DNA: TGCGCCAGCGCACTCGACAGGGCTTATGGCTACACCTTC
D: TRBD1
J: TRBJ1-2
size: NA
length: 13
V: TRBV5-1

CDR3: CASREAGFQGYTF
DNA: TGTGCCAGCAGGGAGGCGGGGTTCCAAGGCTACACCTTC
D: NA
J: TRBJ1-2
size: once
length: 13
V: TRBV25-1

CDR3: CASSRGTGGDGYTF
DNA: TGTGCCAGCTCACGAGGGACAGGAGGAGATGGCTACACCTTC
D: TRBD1
J: TRBJ1-2
size: NA
length: 14
V: TRBV18

CDR3: CAWTPPPGNQPQHF
DNA: TGTGCCTGGACCCCACCCCCAGGCAATCAGCCCCAGCATTTT
D: NA
J: TRBJ1-5
size: NA
length: 14
V: TRBV30

CDR3: CASSVTATPYNEQFF
DNA: TGTGCCAGCAGCGTAACAGCCACCCCCTACAATGAGCAGTTCTTC
D: NA
J: TRBJ2-1
size: once
length: 15
V: TRBV9